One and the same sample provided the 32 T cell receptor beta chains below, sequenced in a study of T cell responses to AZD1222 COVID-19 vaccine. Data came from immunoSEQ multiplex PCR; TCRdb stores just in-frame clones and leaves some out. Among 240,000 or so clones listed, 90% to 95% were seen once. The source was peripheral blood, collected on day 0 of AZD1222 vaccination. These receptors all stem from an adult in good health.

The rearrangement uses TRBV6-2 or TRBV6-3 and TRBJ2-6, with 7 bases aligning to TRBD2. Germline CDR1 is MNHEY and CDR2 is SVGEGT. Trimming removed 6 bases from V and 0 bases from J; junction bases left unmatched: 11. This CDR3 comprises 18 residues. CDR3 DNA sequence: TGTGCCAGCAGCCCTGGAGGCGGGGGTACCTCTGGGGCCAACGTCCTGACTTTC. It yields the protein CASSPGGGGTSGANVLTF.

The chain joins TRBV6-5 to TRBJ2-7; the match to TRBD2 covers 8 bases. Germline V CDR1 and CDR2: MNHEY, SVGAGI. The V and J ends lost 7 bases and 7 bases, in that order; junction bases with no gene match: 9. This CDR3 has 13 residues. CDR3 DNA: TGTGCCAGCAAGCGGGTAGCGGGGTGGGAGCAGTACTTC. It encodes CASKRVAGWEQYF.

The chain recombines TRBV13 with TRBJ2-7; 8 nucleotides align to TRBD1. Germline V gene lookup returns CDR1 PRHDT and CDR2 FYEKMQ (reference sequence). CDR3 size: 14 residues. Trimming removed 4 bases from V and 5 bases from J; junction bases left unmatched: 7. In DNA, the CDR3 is TGTGCCAGCAGCTCGCTCGACAGGGGCCACGAGCAGTACTTC. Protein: CASSSLDRGHEQYF.

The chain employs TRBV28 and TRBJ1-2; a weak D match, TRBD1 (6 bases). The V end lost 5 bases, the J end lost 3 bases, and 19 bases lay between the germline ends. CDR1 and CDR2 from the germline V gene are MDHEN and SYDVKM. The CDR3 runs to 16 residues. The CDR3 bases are TGTGCCAGCAGTGGGATCAGGGGAATAGGTCACTATGGCTACACCTTC. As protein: CASSGIRGIGHYGYTF.

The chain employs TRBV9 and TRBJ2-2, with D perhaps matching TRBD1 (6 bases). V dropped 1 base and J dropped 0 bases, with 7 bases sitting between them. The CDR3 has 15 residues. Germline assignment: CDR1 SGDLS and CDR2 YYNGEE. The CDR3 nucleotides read TGTGCCAGCAGCGTATCAGGGGCGAACACCGGGGAGCTGTTTTTT. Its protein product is CASSVSGANTGELFF. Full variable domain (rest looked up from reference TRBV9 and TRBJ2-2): DSGVTQTPKHLITATGQRVTLRCSPRSGDLSVYWYQQSLDQGLQFLIQYYNGEERAKGNILERFSAQQFPDLHSELNLSSLELGDSALYFCASSVSGANTGELFFGEGSRLTVL.

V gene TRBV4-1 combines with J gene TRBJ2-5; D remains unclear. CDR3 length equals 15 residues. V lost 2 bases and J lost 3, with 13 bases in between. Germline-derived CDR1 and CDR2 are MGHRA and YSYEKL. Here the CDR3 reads CASSQSGSSKETQYF. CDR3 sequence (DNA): TGCGCCAGCAGCCAATCGGGTTCCTCGAAAGAGACCCAGTACTTC.

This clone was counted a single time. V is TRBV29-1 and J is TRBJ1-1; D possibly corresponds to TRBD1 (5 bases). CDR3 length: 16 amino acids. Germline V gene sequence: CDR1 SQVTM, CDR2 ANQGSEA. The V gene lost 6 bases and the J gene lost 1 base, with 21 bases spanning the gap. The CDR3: CSVAYTYRRTNTEAFF. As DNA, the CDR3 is TGCAGCGTCGCGTATACTTACAGGCGAACGAACACTGAAGCTTTCTTT.

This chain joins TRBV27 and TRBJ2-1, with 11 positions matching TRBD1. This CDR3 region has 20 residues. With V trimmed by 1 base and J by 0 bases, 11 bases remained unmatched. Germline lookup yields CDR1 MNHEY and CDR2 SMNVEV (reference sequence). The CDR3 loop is CASSLLRTGGEEISYNEQFF. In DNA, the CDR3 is TGTGCCAGCAGTTTATTAAGGACAGGGGGCGAGGAAATCTCCTACAATGAGCAGTTCTTC.

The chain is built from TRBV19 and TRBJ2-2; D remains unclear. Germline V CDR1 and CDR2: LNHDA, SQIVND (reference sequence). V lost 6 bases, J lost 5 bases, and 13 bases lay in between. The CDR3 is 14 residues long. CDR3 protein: CASRSPVGTGELFF. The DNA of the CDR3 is TGTGCCAGTAGGAGCCCGGTGGGGACCGGGGAGCTGTTTTTT.

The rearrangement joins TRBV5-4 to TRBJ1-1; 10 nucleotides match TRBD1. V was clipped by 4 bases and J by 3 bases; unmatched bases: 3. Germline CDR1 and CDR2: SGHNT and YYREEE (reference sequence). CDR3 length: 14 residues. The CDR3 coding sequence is TGTGCCAGCAGCCCGGACAGGGGGGACACTGAAGCTTTCTTT. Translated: CASSPDRGDTEAFF.

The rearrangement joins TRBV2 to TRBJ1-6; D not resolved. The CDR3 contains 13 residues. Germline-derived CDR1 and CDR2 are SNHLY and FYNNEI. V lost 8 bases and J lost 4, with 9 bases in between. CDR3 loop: CASATEYNSPLHF. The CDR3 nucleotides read TGTGCCAGCGCGACGGAATATAATTCACCCCTCCACTTT.

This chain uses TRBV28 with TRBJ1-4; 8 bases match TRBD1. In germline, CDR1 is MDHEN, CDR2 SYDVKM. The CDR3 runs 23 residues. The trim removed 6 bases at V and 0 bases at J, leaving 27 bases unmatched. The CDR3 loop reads CASSPEPGQERGVGWATNEKLFF. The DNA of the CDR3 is TGTGCCAGCAGCCCCGAGCCGGGACAGGAAAGAGGGGTGGGGTGGGCAACTAATGAAAAACTGTTTTTT.

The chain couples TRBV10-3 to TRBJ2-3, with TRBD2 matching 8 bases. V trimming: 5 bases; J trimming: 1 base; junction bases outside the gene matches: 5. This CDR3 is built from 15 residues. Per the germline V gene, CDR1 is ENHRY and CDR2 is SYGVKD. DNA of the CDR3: TGTGCCATCAGTAAAAATAGCGGGGGCACAGATACGCAGTATTTT. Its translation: CAISKNSGGTDTQYF.

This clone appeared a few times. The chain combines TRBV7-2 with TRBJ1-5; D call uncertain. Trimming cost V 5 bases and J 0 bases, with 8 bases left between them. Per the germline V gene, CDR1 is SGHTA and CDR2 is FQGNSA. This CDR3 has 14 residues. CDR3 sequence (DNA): TGTGCCAGCAGCGCCTCCTATAGCAATCAGCCCCAGCATTTT. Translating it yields CASSASYSNQPQHF.

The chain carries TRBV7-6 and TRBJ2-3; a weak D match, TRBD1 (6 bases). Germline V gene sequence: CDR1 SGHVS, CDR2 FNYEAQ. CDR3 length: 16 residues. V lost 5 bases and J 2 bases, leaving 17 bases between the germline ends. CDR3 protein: CASSGQGLGTTDTQYF. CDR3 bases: TGTGCCAGCAGCGGGCAGGGGTTGGGGACCACAGATACGCAGTATTTT.

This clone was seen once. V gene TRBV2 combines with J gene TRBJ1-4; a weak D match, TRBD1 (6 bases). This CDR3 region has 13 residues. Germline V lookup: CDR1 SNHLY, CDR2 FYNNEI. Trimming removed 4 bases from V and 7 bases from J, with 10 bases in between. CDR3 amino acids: CASSGGRAEKLFF. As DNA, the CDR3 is TGTGCCAGCAGTGGGGGGCGAGCTGAAAAACTGTTTTTT.

CDR3 sequence reads: CASSPVGQGASGEQYF. The CDR3 DNA follows: TGCGCCAGCAGCCCGGTCGGACAGGGGGCCTCGGGGGAGCAGTACTTC. The V gene is TRBV5-1, the J gene TRBJ2-7; 11 nucleotides agree with TRBD1. Germline CDR1 is SGHRS and CDR2 is YFSETQ. The CDR3 contains 16 residues. V shed 4 bases and J 7 bases; nucleotides not matched to a gene: 13. Full variable domain (remainder filled in from reference TRBV5-1 and TRBJ2-7): KAGVTQTPRYLIKTRGQQVTLSCSPISGHRSVSWYQQTPGQGLQFLFEYFSETQRNKGNFPGRFSGRQFSNSRSEMNVSTLELGDSALYLCASSPVGQGASGEQYFGPGTRLTVT.

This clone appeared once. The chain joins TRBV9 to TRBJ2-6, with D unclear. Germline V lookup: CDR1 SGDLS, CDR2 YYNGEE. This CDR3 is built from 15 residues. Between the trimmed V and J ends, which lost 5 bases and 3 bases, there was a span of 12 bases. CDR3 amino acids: CASSTLVRGANVLTF. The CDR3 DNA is TGTGCCAGCAGTACTCTAGTGCGTGGGGCCAACGTCCTGACTTTC.

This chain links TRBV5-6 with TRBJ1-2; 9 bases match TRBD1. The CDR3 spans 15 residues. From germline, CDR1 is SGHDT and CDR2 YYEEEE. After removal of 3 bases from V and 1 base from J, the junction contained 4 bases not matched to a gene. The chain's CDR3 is CASSSGQGLNYGYTF. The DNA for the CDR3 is TGTGCCAGCAGCTCTGGACAGGGGCTTAACTATGGCTACACCTTC.

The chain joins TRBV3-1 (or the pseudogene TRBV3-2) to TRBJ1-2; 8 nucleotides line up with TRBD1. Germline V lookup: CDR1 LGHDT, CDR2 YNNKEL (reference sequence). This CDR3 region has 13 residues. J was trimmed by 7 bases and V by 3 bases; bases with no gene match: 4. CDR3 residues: CASSHIDRGGYTF. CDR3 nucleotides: TGTGCCAGCAGCCATATAGACAGGGGTGGCTACACCTTC.

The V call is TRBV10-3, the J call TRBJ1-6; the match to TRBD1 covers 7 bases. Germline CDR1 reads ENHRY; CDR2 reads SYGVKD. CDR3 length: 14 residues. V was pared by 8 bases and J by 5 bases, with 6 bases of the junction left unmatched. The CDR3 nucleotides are TGTGCCATCCGACAGGGTTTGGATAATTCACCCCTCCACTTT. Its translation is CAIRQGLDNSPLHF.

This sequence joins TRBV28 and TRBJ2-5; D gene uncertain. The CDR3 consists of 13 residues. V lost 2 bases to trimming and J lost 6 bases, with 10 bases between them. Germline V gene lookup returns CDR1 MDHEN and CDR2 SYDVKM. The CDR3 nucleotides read TGTGCCAGCAGTTTAAGGTCCCCAAAGACCCAGTACTTC. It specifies CASSLRSPKTQYF.

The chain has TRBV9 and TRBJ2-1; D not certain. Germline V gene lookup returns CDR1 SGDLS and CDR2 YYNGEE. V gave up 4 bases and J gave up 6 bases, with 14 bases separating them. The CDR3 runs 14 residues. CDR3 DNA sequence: TGTGCCAGCAGCCCCCAGTTGAGTTTCAATGAGCAGTTCTTC. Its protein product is CASSPQLSFNEQFF.

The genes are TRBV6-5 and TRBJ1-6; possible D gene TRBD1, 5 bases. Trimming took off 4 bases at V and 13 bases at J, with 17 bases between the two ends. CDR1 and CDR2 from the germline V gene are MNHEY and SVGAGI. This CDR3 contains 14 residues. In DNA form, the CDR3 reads TGTGCCAGCAGTTCCACGCTCGGGGCCTGGCCCCTCCACTTT. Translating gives CASSSTLGAWPLHF.

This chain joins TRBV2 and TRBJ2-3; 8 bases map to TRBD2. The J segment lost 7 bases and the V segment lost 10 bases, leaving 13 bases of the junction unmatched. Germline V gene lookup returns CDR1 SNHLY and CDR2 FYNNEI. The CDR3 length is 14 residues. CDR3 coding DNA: TGTGCCACCTCCAGGGGAGCGGGGGAAAATACGCAGTATTTT. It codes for CATSRGAGENTQYF.

The CDR3 DNA is TGTGCCAGCAGCCCCGCAGGGGGAGGCACTGAAGCTTTCTTT. As protein: CASSPAGGGTEAFF. The J gene is TRBJ1-1, the V gene TRBV13, with 7 bases matching TRBD1. The V gene end was trimmed by 5 bases and the J gene end by 4 bases; junction bases not matched to a gene: 7. Germline lookup yields CDR1 PRHDT and CDR2 FYEKMQ (reference sequence). This CDR3 is built from 14 residues.

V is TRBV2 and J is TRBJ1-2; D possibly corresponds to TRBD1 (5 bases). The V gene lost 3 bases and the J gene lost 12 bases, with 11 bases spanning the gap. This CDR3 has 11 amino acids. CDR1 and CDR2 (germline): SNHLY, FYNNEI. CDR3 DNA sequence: TGTGCCAGCAGTGAGAGGCAGACAGACACCTTC. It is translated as CASSERQTDTF.

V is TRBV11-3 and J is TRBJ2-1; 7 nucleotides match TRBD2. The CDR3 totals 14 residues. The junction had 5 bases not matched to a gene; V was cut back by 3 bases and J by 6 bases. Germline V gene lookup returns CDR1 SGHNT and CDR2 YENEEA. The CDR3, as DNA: TGTGCCAGCAGCTTGGGAGGGACTTCCAATGAGCAGTTCTTC. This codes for CASSLGGTSNEQFF.

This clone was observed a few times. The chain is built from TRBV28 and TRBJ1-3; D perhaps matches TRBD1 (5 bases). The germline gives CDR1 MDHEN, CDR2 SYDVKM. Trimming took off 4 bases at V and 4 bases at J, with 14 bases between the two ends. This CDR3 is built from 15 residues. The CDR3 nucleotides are TGTGCCAGCAGTTCGGGGCGAAGGGGAGGAAACACCATATATTTT. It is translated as CASSSGRRGGNTIYF. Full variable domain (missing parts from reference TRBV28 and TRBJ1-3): DVKVTQSSRYLVKRTGEKVFLECVQDMDHENMFWYRQDPGLGLRLIYFSYDVKMKEKGDIPEGYSVSREKKERFSLILESASTNQTSMYLCASSSGRRGGNTIYFGEGSWLTVV.

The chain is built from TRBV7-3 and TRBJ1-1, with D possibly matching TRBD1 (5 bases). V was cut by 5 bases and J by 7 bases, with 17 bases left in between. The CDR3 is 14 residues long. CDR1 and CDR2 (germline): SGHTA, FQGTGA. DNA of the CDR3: TGTGCCAGCAGCCCTCGGGGAGGGGCAGGTGAAGCTTTCTTT. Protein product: CASSPRGGAGEAFF.

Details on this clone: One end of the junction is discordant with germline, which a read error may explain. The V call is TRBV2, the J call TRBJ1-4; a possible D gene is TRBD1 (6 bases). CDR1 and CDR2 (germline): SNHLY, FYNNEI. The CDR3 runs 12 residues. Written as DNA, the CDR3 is TGTGTCAGCAGGGGATCTAATGAAAAACTGTTTTTT. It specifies CVSRGSNEKLFF.

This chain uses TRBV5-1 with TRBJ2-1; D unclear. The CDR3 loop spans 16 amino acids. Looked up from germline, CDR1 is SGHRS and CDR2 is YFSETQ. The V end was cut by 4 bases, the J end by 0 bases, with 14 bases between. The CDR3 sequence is CASSPPSIRSYNEQFF. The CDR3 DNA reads TGCGCCAGCAGCCCACCGAGTATCCGCTCCTACAATGAGCAGTTCTTC.